A selection of T cell receptor beta chains follows, all from one sample in a study of Tregs in tolerant kidney transplant recipients. Sequencing was performed with immunoSEQ multiplex PCR; in TCRdb, only in-frame clones are kept and a portion is missing. This table has over 1,500 clones, just under 70% appearing once. These receptors' antigens are unknown. The sequencing sample was made of CD8+ T cells from blood cultured with allogeneic cells. The receptors were sampled from a human donor in good health. The CDR3 runs from the conserved cysteine through the conserved F or W.

j_gene: TRBJ2-7; v_gene: TRBV19; CDR3aa: CASSIWTGGYEQYF
j_gene: TRBJ2-1; v_gene: TRBV4-1; CDR3aa: CASSQIGLNEQFF
j_gene: TRBJ2-3; v_gene: TRBV7-6; CDR3aa: CASSLGTSGSGDTQYF
j_gene: TRBJ2-2; v_gene: TRBV9; CDR3aa: CASSPSGGGTGELFF
j_gene: TRBJ2-3; v_gene: TRBV27; CDR3aa: CASTLFPIAGRTDTQYF
j_gene: TRBJ1-2; v_gene: TRBV9; CDR3aa: CASSSGQTYGYTF
j_gene: TRBJ2-1; v_gene: TRBV7-6; CDR3aa: CASSPLAGRGDEQFF
j_gene: TRBJ2-5; v_gene: TRBV13; CDR3aa: CASSLFSGGVEETQYF
j_gene: TRBJ1-1; v_gene: TRBV27; CDR3aa: CASSLSKWTEAFF
j_gene: TRBJ2-7; v_gene: TRBV7-9; CDR3aa: CASAGGLAVYEQYF
j_gene: TRBJ2-1; v_gene: TRBV11-2; CDR3aa: CASSFLPGGEQFF
j_gene: TRBJ2-5; v_gene: TRBV9; CDR3aa: CASSVEGGSETQYF
j_gene: TRBJ1-3; v_gene: TRBV10-2; CDR3aa: CASNQGQGGNTIYF
j_gene: TRBJ2-1; v_gene: TRBV21-1; CDR3aa: CASSRWDRGVSYNEQFF
j_gene: TRBJ2-7; v_gene: TRBV6-6; CDR3aa: CASSYYRGSYEQYF
j_gene: TRBJ1-5; v_gene: TRBV5-5; CDR3aa: CASSLSPTGRYSDQPQHF
j_gene: TRBJ1-1; v_gene: TRBV9; CDR3aa: CASSAGTAEAFF
j_gene: TRBJ2-7; v_gene: TRBV5-8; CDR3aa: CASSWGVGAYEQYF
j_gene: TRBJ1-6; v_gene: TRBV5-6; CDR3aa: CASISGTSPPLHF
j_gene: TRBJ2-3; v_gene: TRBV4-2; CDR3aa: CASSQDSPSSDTQYF
j_gene: TRBJ2-3; v_gene: TRBV30; CDR3aa: CAWVEVATDTQYF
j_gene: TRBJ2-1; v_gene: TRBV7-9; CDR3aa: CASSLIQDLSYNEQFF
j_gene: TRBJ1-1; v_gene: TRBV7-6; CDR3aa: CASSSLGALGNTEAFF
j_gene: TRBJ2-7; v_gene: TRBV7-9; CDR3aa: CASSFSGSEQYF
j_gene: TRBJ2-1; v_gene: TRBV27; CDR3aa: CASSPTVSSYNEQFF
j_gene: TRBJ2-1; v_gene: TRBV6-5; CDR3aa: CASSSLDEQFF
j_gene: TRBJ1-3; v_gene: TRBV7-8; CDR3aa: CASSSDRSSGNTIYF
j_gene: TRBJ2-7; v_gene: TRBV27; CDR3aa: CASSSAGFLVAEQYF
j_gene: TRBJ2-1; v_gene: TRBV5-1; CDR3aa: CASSFSETGGSSYNEQFF
j_gene: TRBJ2-7; v_gene: TRBV27; CDR3aa: CASSSVGPTPYEQYF
j_gene: TRBJ1-2; v_gene: TRBV13; CDR3aa: CASSKGQGYYGYTF
j_gene: TRBJ2-7; v_gene: TRBV10-2; CDR3aa: CASSVGPYEQYF
j_gene: TRBJ2-1; v_gene: TRBV19; CDR3aa: CASRMGDHRYNEQFF
j_gene: TRBJ1-4; v_gene: TRBV7-3; CDR3aa: CASSLIRRQLNEKLFF
j_gene: TRBJ2-7; v_gene: TRBV4-1; CDR3aa: CASSLVDNSYEQYF
j_gene: TRBJ1-1; v_gene: TRBV5-1; CDR3aa: CASSDRDRGDTEAFF
j_gene: TRBJ2-5; v_gene: TRBV5-6; CDR3aa: CASSLAGGLETQYF
j_gene: TRBJ1-1; v_gene: TRBV5-1; CDR3aa: CASSGGQGPINTEAFF
j_gene: TRBJ2-1; v_gene: TRBV7-3; CDR3aa: CASSTGLYNEQFF
j_gene: TRBJ1-2; v_gene: TRBV6-6; CDR3aa: CASSYSLSGGGGYTF
j_gene: TRBJ1-3; v_gene: TRBV9; CDR3aa: CASTPSPGNTIYF
j_gene: TRBJ1-6; v_gene: TRBV2; CDR3aa: CAGRDSYNSPLHF
j_gene: TRBJ1-1; v_gene: TRBV7-9; CDR3aa: CASSLVVRGQMNTEAFF
j_gene: TRBJ1-6; v_gene: TRBV4-1; CDR3aa: CASSQATWSSYNSPLHF
j_gene: TRBJ2-7; v_gene: TRBV5-5; CDR3aa: CASSLAGGRAYEQYF
j_gene: TRBJ2-1; v_gene: TRBV5-4; CDR3aa: CASSSVGTSLVDEQFF
j_gene: TRBJ2-7; v_gene: TRBV6-5; CDR3aa: CASSEWTAGYEQYF
j_gene: TRBJ2-7; v_gene: TRBV7-8; CDR3aa: CASSLEIAAFYEQYF